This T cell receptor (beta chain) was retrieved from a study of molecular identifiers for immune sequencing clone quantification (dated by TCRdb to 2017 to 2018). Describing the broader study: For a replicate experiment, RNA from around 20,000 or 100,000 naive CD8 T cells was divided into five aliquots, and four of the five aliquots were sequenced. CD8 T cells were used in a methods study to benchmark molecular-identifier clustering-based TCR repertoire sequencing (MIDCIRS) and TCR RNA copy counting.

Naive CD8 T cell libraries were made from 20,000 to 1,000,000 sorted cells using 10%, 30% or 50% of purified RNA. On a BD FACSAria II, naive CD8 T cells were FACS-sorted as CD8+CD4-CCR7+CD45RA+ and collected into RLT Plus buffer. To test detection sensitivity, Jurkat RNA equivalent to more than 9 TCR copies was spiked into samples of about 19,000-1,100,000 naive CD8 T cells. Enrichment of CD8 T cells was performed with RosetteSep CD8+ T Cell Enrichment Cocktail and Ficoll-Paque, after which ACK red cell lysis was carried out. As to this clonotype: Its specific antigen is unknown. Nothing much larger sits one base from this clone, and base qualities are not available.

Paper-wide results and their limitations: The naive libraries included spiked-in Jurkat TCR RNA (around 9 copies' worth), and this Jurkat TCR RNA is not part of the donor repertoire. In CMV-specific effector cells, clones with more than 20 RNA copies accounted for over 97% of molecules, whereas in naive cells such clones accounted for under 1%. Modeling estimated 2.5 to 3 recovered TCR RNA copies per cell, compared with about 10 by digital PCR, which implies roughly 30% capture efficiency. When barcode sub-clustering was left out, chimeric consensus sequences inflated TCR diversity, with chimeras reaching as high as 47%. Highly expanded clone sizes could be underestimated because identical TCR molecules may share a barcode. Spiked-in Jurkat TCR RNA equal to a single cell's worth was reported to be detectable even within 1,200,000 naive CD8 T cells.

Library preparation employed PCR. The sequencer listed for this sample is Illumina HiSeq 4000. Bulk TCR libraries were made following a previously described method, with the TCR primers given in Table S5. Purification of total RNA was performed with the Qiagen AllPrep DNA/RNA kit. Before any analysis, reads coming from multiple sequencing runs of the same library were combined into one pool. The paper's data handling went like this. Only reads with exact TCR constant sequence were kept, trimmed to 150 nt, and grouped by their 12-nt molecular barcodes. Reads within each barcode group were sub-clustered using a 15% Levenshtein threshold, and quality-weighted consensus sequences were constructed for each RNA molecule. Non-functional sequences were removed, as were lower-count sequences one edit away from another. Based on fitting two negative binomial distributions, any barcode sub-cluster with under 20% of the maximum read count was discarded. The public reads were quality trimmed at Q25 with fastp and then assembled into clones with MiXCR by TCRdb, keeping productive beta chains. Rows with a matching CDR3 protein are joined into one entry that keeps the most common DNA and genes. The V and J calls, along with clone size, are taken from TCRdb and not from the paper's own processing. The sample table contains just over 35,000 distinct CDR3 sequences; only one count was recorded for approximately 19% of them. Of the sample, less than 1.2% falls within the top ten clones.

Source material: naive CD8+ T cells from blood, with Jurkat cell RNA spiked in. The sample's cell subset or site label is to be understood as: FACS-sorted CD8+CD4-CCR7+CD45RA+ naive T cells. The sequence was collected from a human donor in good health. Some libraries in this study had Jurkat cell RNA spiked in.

The base sequence is TGTGCCAGCAGCTTAGGCCCGAACAGGGACGGGACCCAGTACTTC. Its coded protein is CASSLGPNRDGTQYF. Recombination joined TRBV11-2 with TRBJ2-5, with TRBD1 perhaps the D gene, on 6 matching bases. V is pared back by 1 base and J by 7 bases, with 16 bases lying between the germline termini. The CDR3 holds 15 amino acids from the cysteine to the phenylalanine. The CDR3 DNA has 45 bases and is translated from base 1. CDR1 and CDR2 (SGHAT, FQNNGV) derive from the germline V gene.